This paragraph covers one TCR beta chain sequence. As yet, its antigen is unknown. The sample belongs to a study of shared clonotypes between healthy human individuals. The wider study: CD4 naive and memory got three plates each, CD8 naive two, CD8 memory one.

Germline V gives CDR1 ENHRY, CDR2 SYGVKD. V lost 2 bases to trimming and J lost 6 bases, with 7 bases between them. This CDR3 has 12 residues. Study results and caveats: Generally, naive subsets came out with larger estimated richness than memory subsets.

Positively selected for CCR7, the CD45RO-negative cells used as naive CD8 cells excluded terminally differentiated effector memory CD45RA+ cells. Donors included only healthy HIV-negative adults lacking recent acute infections or vaccinations. Deep was the level used in running the assay. Using immunoSEQ multiplex PCR, the repertoire was profiled, and TCRdb retains in-frame clones only, with some absent. The table has some 740,000 clones, over 90% seen once. The clonotype originates from a man aged 25 to 40 in good health. Input material: naive CD8+ T cells sorted from blood. The genes are TRBV10-3 and TRBJ2-5; either TRBD1 or TRBD2 may supply D (5 bases each). The CDR3 loop is CAISEEGKTQYF. Here the CDR3 DNA reads TGTGCCATCAGTGAGGAGGGGAAGACCCAGTACTTC.